This T cell receptor beta chain was recovered during a study of OX40 agonist ivuxolimab in advanced cancers. As for the study in general: Participants averaged about 60 years of age (range roughly 20 to 90) and were over 75% male.

Germline values: CDR1 MNHEY, CDR2 SVGAGI. The CDR3 sequence is 15 residues long. The V gene lost 1 base and the J gene lost 0 bases, with 9 bases spanning the gap. TCRdb keeps only in-frame clones here, not all; method: immunoSEQ multiplex PCR. The profile shows approximately 69,000 clones, 65% to 90% of them singletons. General study points: CD8+ T cells showed, on average, more clonal expansion than CD4+ cells.

In the case of this clone: The antigen is not known.

This receptor was identified in an adult with an advanced solid tumor such as melanoma, head and neck, liver or kidney cancer. Sequences were derived from CD4+ or CD8+ T cells sorted from blood, sampled in a trial of the OX40 agonist ivuxolimab. This chain joins TRBV6-5 and TRBJ1-1; possible D gene TRBD1, 5 bases. The CDR3, as DNA: TGTGCCAGCAGTTACTGGGGGAAAATGAACACTGAAGCTTTCTTT. Its protein is CASSYWGKMNTEAFF.